This T cell receptor beta chain came from a study of cytomegalovirus exposure and HLA in healthy donors. The study's findings and limits: Later work associated roughly 17,000 TCR beta sequences with HLA alleles at 0.05 false discovery rate. Researchers reportedly found TCR beta sequences accurately predicted most subjects' HLA-A and HLA-B alleles.

PCR primers comprised 60 Vbeta and 13 Jbeta primers. TCRdb keeps only in-frame clones here, not all; method: immunoSEQ multiplex PCR. The sample yields 150,000 or so clones, nearly 80% seen once. In the case of this clone: Its antigen is as yet unknown.

This CDR3 is 17 amino acids long. The V gene end was trimmed by 0 bases and the J gene end by 0 bases; junction bases not matched to a gene: 6. Germline lookup yields CDR1 LNHNV and CDR2 YYDKDF (reference sequence). V usage is TRBV15 and J usage is TRBJ2-7; 9 bases are shared with TRBD1. Sequenced sample: PBMCs. This receptor was identified in a man aged 45 to 65 in good health and CMV-seropositive. CDR3 nucleotide sequence: TGTGCCACCAGCAGAGATCGGGGGACAGGGAGCTCCTACGAGCAGTACTTC. Amino acid sequence: CATSRDRGTGSSYEQYF.